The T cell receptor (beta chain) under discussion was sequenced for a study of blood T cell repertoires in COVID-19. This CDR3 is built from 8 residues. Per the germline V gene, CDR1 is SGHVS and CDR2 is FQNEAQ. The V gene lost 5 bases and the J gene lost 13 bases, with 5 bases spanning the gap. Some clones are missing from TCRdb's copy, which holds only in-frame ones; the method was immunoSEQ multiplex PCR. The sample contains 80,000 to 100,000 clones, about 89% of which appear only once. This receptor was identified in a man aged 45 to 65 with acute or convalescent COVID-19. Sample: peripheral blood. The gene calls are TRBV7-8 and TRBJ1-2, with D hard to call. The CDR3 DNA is TGTGCCAGCAGCCCTCTCACCTTC. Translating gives CASSPLTF.